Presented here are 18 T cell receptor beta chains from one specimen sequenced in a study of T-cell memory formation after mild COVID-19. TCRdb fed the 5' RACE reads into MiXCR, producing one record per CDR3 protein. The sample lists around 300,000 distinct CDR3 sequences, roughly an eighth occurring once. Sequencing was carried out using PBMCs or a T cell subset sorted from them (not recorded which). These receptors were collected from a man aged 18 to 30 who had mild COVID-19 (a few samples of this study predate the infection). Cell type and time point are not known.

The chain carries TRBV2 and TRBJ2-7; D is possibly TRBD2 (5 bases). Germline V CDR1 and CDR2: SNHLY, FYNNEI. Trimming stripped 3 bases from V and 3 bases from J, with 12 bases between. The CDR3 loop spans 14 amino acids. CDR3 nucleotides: TGTGCCAGCAGTGACCGCGGGTCGCTCTACGAGCAGTACTTC. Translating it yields CASSDRGSLYEQYF.

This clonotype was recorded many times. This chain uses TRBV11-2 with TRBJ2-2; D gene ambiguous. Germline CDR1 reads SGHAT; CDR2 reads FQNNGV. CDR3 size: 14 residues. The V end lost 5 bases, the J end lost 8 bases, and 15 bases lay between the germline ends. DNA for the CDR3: TGTGCCAGCAGCCCCACCCCAAACCAGGGGGAGCTGTTTTTT. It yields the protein CASSPTPNQGELFF.

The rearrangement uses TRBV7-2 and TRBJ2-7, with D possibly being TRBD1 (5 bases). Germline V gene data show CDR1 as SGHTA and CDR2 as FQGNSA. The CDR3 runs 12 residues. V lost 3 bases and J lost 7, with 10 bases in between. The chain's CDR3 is CASSFAGQEQYF. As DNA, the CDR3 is TGTGCCAGCAGCTTTGCAGGGCAGGAGCAGTACTTC.

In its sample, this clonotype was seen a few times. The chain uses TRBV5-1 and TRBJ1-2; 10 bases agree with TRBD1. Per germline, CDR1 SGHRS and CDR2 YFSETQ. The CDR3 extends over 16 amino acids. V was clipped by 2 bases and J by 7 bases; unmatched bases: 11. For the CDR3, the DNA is TGCGCCAGCAGCTTCGGGACAGGGGAATGGACTGGTGGCTACACCTTC. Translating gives CASSFGTGEWTGGYTF.

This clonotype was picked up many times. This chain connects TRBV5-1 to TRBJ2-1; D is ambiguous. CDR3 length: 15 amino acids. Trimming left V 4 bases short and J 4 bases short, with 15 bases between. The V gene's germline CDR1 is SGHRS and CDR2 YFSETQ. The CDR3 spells CASSLRIPGYNEQFF. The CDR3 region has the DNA TGCGCCAGCAGCCTTCGAATTCCCGGATACAATGAGCAGTTCTTC.

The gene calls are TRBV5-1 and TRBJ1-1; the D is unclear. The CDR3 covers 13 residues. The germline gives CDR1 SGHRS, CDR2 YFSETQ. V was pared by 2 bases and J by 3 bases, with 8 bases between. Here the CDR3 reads CASSFGPDTEAFF. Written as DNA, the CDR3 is TGCGCCAGCAGCTTCGGCCCCGACACTGAAGCTTTCTTT.

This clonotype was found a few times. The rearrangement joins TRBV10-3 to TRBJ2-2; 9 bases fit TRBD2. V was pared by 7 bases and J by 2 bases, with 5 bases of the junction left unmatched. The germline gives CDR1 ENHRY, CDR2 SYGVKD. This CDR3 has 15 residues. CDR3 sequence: CAITPGLANTGELFF. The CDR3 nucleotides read TGTGCCATCACCCCGGGACTAGCCAACACCGGGGAGCTGTTTTTT.

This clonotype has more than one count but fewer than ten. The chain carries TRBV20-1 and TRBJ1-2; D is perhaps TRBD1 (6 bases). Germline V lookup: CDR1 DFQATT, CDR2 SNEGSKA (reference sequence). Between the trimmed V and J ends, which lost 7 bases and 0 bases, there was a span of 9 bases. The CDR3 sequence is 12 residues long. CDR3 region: CSVQGPNYGYTF. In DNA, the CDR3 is TGCAGTGTTCAGGGGCCTAACTATGGCTACACCTTC.

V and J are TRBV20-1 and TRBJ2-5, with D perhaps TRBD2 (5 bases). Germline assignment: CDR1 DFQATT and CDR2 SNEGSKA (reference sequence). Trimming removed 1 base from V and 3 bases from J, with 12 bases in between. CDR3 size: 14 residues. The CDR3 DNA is TGCAGTGCTAGAGCCCGACCCGGGGAAGAGACCCAGTACTTC. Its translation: CSARARPGEETQYF.

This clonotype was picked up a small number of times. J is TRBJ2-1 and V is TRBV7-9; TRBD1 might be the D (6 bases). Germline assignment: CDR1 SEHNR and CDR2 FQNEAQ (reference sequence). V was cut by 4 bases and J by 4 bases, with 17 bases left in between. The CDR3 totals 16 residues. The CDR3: CASSSAAWGPYNEQFF. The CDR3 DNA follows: TGTGCCAGCAGCTCTGCCGCCTGGGGGCCATACAATGAGCAGTTCTTC. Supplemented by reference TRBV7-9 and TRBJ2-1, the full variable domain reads DTGVSQNPRHKITKRGQNVTFRCDPISEHNRLYWYRQTLGQGPEFLTYFQNEAQLEKSRLLSDRFSAERPKGSFSTLEIQRTEQGDSAMYLCASSSAAWGPYNEQFFGPGTRLTVL.

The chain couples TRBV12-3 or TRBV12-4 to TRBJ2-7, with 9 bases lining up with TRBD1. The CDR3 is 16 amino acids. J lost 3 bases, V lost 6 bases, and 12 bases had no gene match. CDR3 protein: CASRETQGALDYEQYF. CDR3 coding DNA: TGTGCCAGCAGAGAAACACAGGGGGCCCTGGACTACGAGCAGTACTTC.

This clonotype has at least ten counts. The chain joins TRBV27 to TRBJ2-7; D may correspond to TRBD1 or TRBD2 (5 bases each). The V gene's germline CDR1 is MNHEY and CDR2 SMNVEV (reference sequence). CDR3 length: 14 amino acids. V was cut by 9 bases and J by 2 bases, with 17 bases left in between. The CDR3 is CASPEGSGPYEQYV. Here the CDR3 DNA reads TGTGCCAGTCCCGAGGGATCGGGGCCCTACGAGCAGTACGTC.

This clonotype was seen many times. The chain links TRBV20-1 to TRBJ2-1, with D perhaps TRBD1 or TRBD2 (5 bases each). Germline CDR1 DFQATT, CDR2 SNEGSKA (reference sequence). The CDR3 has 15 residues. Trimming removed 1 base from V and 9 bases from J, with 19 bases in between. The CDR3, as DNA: TGCAGTGCTAGAGTGTCGGGACGTGGGGACCGTGAGCAGTTCTTC. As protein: CSARVSGRGDREQFF.

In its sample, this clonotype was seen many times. The CDR3 protein is CASSLRPGVGQPQHF. The CDR3 DNA reads TGTGCCAGCAGCTTGCGGCCAGGGGTAGGTCAGCCCCAGCATTTT. V and J are TRBV5-6 and TRBJ1-5, with D possibly being TRBD1 (6 bases). The germline V gene encodes CDR1 SGHDT and CDR2 YYEEEE. The CDR3 contains 15 residues. Trimming pared 1 base from V and 6 bases from J, leaving 14 bases between.

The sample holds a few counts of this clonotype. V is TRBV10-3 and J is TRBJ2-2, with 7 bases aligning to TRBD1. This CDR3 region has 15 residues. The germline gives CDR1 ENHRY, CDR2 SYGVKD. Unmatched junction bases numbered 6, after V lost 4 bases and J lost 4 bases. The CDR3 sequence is CAISVTGEGTGELFF. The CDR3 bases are TGTGCCATCAGTGTCACAGGGGAAGGCACCGGGGAGCTGTTTTTT.

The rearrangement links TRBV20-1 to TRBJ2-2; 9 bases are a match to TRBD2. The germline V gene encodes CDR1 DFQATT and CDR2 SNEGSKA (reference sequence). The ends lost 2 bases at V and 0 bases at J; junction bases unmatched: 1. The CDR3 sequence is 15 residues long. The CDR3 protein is CSARRLAANTGELFF. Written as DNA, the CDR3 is TGCAGTGCTAGACGACTAGCGGCGAACACCGGGGAGCTGTTTTTT.

The CDR3 coding sequence is TGCGCCAGCAGCTTAACAGGCTTAAATCAGCCCCAGCATTTT. Residues: CASSLTGLNQPQHF. The chain combines TRBV5-1 with TRBJ1-5, with D possibly being TRBD1 (5 bases). Germline CDR1 reads SGHRS; CDR2 reads YFSETQ. The V gene lost 2 bases and the J gene lost 4 bases, with 10 bases spanning the gap. The CDR3 consists of 14 residues.

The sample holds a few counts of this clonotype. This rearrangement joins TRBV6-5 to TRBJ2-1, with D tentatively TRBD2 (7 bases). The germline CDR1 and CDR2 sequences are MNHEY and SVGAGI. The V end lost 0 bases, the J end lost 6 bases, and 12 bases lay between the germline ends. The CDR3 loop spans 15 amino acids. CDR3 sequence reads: CASSYSTRGANEQFF. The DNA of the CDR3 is TGTGCCAGCAGTTACTCGACCCGGGGGGCCAATGAGCAGTTCTTC.